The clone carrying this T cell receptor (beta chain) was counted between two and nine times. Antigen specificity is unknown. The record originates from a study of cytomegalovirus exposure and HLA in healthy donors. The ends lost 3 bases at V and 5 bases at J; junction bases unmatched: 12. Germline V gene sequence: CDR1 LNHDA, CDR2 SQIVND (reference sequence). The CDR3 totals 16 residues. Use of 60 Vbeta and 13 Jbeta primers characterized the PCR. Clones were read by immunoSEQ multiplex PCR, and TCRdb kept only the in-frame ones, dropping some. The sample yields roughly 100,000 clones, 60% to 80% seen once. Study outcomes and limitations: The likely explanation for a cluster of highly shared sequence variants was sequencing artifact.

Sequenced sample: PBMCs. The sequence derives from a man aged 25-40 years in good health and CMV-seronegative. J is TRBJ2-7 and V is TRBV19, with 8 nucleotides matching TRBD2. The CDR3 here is CASSMGTGTSPHEQYF. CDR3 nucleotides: TGTGCCAGTAGTATGGGAACCGGGACTAGTCCCCACGAGCAGTACTTC.